Listed here are 7 T cell receptor beta chains from one sample, sequenced in a study of blood T cell repertoires in COVID-19. Data came from immunoSEQ multiplex PCR; TCRdb stores just in-frame clones and leaves some out. In the table there are 300,000 to 400,000 clones, more than 75% of which are singletons. Sequenced material: peripheral blood. The receptors originated from a woman aged 55 to 70 with COVID-19, enrolled during active disease.

This clone was found once. The V call is TRBV5-1, the J call TRBJ2-5, with a possible D match to TRBD2 (7 bases). CDR1 is SGHRS and CDR2 is YFSETQ in the germline V gene. There are 14 residues in the CDR3. V was pared by 0 bases and J by 4 bases, with 10 bases between. The CDR3 spells CASSLDREGETQYF. The CDR3 nucleotides are TGCGCCAGCAGCTTGGACAGGGAGGGAGAGACCCAGTACTTC.

This chain joins TRBV6-5 and TRBJ1-6, with 8 nucleotides matching TRBD1. Germline V lookup: CDR1 MNHEY, CDR2 SVGAGI. This CDR3 is built from 14 residues. V was pared by 6 bases and J by 7 bases, with 5 bases of the junction left unmatched. The DNA for the CDR3 is TGTGCCAGCAGCCGGGGACAGGAAAATTCACCCCTCCACTTT. Its protein is CASSRGQENSPLHF.

The chain uses TRBV5-6 and TRBJ1-1; tentatively, D is TRBD1 (5 bases). The V end was cut by 5 bases, the J end by 1 base, with 12 bases between. CDR3 size: 14 residues. Germline values: CDR1 SGHDT, CDR2 YYEEEE. This CDR3 reads CASRTNGQNTEAFF. DNA for the CDR3: TGTGCCAGCAGAACGAATGGACAGAACACTGAAGCTTTCTTT. The variable domain in full, completed from reference TRBV5-6 and TRBJ1-1, reads DAGVTQSPTHLIKTRGQQVTLRCSPKSGHDTVSWYQQALGQGPQFIFQYYEEEERQRGNFPDRFSGHQFPNYSSELNVNALLLGDSALYLCASRTNGQNTEAFFGQGTRLTVV.

A few counts support this clone. Other DNA sequences in this sample translate to the same CDR3. The chain couples TRBV3-1 (or the pseudogene TRBV3-2) to TRBJ1-5; D gene unclear. V was shortened by 3 bases and J by 7 bases, with 10 bases between the two germline ends. This CDR3 is built from 13 residues. Per germline, CDR1 LGHDT and CDR2 YNNKEL (reference sequence). CDR3 residues: CASSQGRGQPQHF. CDR3 sequence (DNA): TGTGCCAGCAGCCAGGGTCGGGGACAGCCCCAGCATTTT.

The CDR3, as DNA: TGTGCCAGCAGCTTAACAAGGCTAGCGGGGGACAATGAGCAGTTCTTC. As protein: CASSLTRLAGDNEQFF. The V gene is TRBV7-3, the J gene TRBJ2-1, with 10 bases lining up with TRBD2. Germline-derived CDR1 and CDR2 are SGHTA and FQGTGA. The trim removed 0 bases at V and 5 bases at J, leaving 4 bases unmatched. There are 16 residues in the CDR3.

The V call is TRBV28, the J call TRBJ1-2; a weak D match, TRBD1 (6 bases). Trimming removed 3 bases at V and 5 bases at J, with 13 bases between. Germline-derived CDR1 and CDR2 are MDHEN and SYDVKM. CDR3 length: 14 amino acids. This chain's CDR3 is CASSFRGALYGYTF. The CDR3 nucleotides read TGTGCCAGCAGTTTTCGGGGGGCGCTGTATGGCTACACCTTC.

This rearrangement joins TRBV7-3 to TRBJ1-2, with 8 bases matching TRBD1. Looked up from germline, CDR1 is SGHTA and CDR2 is FQGTGA. The CDR3 sequence is 15 residues long. The V and J ends lost 3 bases and 7 bases, in that order; junction bases with no gene match: 10. Here the CDR3 reads CASSLSTGGPSGYTF. The CDR3 coding sequence is TGTGCCAGCAGCTTGAGTACAGGGGGGCCTTCTGGCTACACCTTC.